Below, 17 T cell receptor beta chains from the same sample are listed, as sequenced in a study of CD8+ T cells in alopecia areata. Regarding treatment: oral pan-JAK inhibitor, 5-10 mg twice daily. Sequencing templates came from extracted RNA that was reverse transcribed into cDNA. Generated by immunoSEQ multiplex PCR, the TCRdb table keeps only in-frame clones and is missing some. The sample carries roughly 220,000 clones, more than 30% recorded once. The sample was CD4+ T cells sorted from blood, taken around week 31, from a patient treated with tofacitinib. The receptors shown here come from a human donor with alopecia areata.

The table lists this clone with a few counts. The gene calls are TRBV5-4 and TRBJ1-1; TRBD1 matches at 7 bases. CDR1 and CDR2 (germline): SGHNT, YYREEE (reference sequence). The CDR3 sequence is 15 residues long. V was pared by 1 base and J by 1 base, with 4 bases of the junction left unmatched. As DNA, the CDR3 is TGTGCCAGCAGCTTGTTCGACAGGGCGAACACTGAAGCTTTCTTT. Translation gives CASSLFDRANTEAFF.

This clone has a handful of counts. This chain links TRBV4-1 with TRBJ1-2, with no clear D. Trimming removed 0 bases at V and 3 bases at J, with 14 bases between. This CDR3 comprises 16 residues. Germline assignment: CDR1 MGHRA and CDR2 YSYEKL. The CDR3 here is CASSQEKIHSYYGYTF. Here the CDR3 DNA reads TGCGCCAGCAGCCAAGAGAAAATTCACAGCTACTATGGCTACACCTTC.

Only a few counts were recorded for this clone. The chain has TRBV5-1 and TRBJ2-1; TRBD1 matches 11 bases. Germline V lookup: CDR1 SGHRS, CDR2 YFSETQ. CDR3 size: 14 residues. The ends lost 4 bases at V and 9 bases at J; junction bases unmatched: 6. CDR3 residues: CASSTGQGAGEQFF. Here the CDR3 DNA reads TGCGCCAGCAGCACCGGACAGGGGGCGGGTGAGCAGTTCTTC.

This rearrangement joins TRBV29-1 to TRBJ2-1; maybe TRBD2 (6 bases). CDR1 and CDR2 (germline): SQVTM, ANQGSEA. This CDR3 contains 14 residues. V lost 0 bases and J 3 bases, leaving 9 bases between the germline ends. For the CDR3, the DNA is TGCAGCGTTGAAGACGGCGGGAACTACAATGAGCAGTTCTTC. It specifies CSVEDGGNYNEQFF.

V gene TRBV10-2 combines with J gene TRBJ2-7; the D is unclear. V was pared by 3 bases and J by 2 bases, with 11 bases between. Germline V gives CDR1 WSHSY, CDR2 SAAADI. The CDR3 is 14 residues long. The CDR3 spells CASSENIMTYEQYF. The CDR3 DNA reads TGCGCCAGCAGTGAAAACATTATGACCTACGAGCAGTACTTC.

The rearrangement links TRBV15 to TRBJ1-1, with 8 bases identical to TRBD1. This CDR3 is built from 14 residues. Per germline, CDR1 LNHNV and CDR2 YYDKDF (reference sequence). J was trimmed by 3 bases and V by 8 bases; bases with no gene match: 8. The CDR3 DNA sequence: TGTGCCACCGACACAGGGGGATTTGACACTGAAGCTTTCTTT. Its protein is CATDTGGFDTEAFF.

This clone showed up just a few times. DNA for the CDR3: TGTGCCAGCAGCTTCCGGGAGGGTTACAATGAGCAGTTCTTC. Its translation: CASSFREGYNEQFF. This rearrangement joins TRBV11-3 to TRBJ2-1; 8 bases are a match to TRBD2. The CDR3 covers 14 residues. J was trimmed by 4 bases and V by 3 bases; bases with no gene match: 2. Germline assignment: CDR1 SGHNT and CDR2 YENEEA. Full variable domain (outside the CDR3, taken from reference TRBV11-3 and TRBJ2-1): EAGVVQSPRYKIIEKKQPVAFWCNPISGHNTLYWYLQNLGQGPELLIRYENEEAVDDSQLPKDRFSAERLKGVDSTLKIQPAELGDSAVYLCASSFREGYNEQFFGPGTRLTVL.

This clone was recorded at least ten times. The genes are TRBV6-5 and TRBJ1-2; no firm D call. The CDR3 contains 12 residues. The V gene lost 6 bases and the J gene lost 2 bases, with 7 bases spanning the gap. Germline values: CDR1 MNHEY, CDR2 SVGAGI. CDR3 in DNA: TGTGCCAGCAGCCGTGTAAACTATGGCTACACCTTC. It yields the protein CASSRVNYGYTF.

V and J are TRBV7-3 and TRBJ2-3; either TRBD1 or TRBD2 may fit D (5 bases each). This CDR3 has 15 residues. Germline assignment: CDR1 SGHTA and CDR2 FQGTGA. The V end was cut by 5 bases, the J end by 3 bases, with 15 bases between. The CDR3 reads CASSPGTHRTDTQYF. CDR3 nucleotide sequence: TGTGCCAGCAGCCCAGGGACCCATCGTACAGATACGCAGTATTTT.

The CDR3, as DNA: TGCGCCAGCAGCTCCAGGGGAGGAAGCTCCTACGAGCAGTACTTC. This gives the protein CASSSRGGSSYEQYF. The chain employs TRBV5-1 and TRBJ2-7; D could derive from TRBD1 or TRBD2 (6 bases each). V lost 3 bases, J lost 0 bases, and 13 bases lay in between. The CDR3 loop spans 15 amino acids. Germline assignment: CDR1 SGHRS and CDR2 YFSETQ.

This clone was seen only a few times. CDR3 region: CASSLTASYEQYF. CDR3 DNA sequence: TGTGCCAGCAGTTTGACAGCATCCTACGAGCAGTACTTC. This chain connects TRBV27 to TRBJ2-7, with a weak D call TRBD1 (5 bases). Germline loops: CDR1 MNHEY, CDR2 SMNVEV (reference sequence). V was clipped by 3 bases and J by 1 base, with 7 bases between them. This CDR3 has 13 amino acids.

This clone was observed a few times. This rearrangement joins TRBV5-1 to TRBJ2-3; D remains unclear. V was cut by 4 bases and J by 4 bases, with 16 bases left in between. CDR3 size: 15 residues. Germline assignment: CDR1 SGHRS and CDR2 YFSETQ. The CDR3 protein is CASSERVSVSDTQYF. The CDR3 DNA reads TGCGCCAGCAGCGAAAGGGTGTCAGTTTCAGATACGCAGTATTTT.

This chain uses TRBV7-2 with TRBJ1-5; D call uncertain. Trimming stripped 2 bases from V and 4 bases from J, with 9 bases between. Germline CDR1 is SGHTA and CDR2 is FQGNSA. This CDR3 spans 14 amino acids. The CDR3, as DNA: TGTGCCAGCAGCTTAACGACTCAAAATCAGCCCCAGCATTTT. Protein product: CASSLTTQNQPQHF.

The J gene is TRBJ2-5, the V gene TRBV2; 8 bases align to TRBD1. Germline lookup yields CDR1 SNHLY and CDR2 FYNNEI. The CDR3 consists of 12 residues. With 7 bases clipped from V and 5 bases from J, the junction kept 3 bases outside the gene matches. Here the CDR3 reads CASTRTGETQYF. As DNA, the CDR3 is TGTGCCAGCACTAGGACAGGGGAGACCCAGTACTTC.

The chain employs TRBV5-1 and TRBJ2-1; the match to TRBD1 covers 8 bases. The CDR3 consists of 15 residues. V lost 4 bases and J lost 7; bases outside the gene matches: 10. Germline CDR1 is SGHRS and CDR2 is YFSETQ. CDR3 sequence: CASSLRQGTANEQFF. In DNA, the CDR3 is TGCGCCAGCAGCCTAAGACAGGGGACGGCAAATGAGCAGTTCTTC.

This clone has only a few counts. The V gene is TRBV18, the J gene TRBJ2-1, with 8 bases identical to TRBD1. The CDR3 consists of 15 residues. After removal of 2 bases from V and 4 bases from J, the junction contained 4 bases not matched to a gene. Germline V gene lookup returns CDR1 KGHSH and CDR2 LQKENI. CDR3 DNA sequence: TGTGCCAGCTCACCATGGACAGGGCAGTACAATGAGCAGTTCTTC. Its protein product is CASSPWTGQYNEQFF.

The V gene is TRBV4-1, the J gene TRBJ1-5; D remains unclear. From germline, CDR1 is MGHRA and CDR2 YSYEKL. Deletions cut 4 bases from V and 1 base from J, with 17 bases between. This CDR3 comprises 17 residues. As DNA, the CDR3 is TGCGCCAGCAGCCCCTCGGACCTCCGAGGGAGCAATCAGCCCCAGCATTTT. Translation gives CASSPSDLRGSNQPQHF.